The rows below give T cell receptor beta chains drawn from one sample of a study of response to subunit inactivated influenza vaccine. One entry per CDR3 protein results from TCRdb running MiXCR on the RT-PCR reads. The sample consists of about 570,000 distinct CDR3 sequences, over 9% of them appearing once. These same data were also listed under a study on T cells expressing NK-cell markers.

The sample in question was PBMCs from blood, obtained on the day of vaccination. The receptors originated from a man aged 50 to 60 who received an inactivated influenza vaccine. The CDR3 runs from the conserved cysteine through the conserved F or W. Each record gives: J gene, clone size, D gene, V gene, CDR3 protein, CDR3 DNA. D genes are given only for firm matches. Clone sizes are given selectively: once, few, many, or a class where the clone is expanded.

j_call: TRBJ2-5
clone_size: NA
d_call: NA
v_call: TRBV10-3
cdr3_aa: CAISDPGDETQYF
cdr3_nt: TGTGCCATCAGTGACCCTGGGGATGAGACCCAGTACTTC

j_call: TRBJ2-7
clone_size: few
d_call: NA
v_call: TRBV7-2
cdr3_aa: CASTRQVQGSYEQYF
cdr3_nt: TGTGCCAGCACCAGACAGGTCCAAGGGTCCTACGAGCAGTACTTC

j_call: TRBJ2-1
clone_size: few
d_call: NA
v_call: TRBV18
cdr3_aa: CASSPSALRGNEQFF
cdr3_nt: TGTGCCAGCTCACCGAGCGCTCTGAGGGGCAATGAGCAGTTCTTC

j_call: TRBJ2-7
clone_size: NA
d_call: NA
v_call: TRBV3-1
cdr3_aa: CASSQGPGFVYEQYF
cdr3_nt: TGTGCCAGCAGCCAAGGGCCGGGGTTTGTCTACGAGCAGTACTTC

j_call: TRBJ2-1
clone_size: many
d_call: TRBD2
v_call: TRBV28
cdr3_aa: CASSFTSGRASYNEQFF
cdr3_nt: TGTGCCAGCAGTTTTACTAGCGGGAGGGCCTCCTACAATGAGCAGTTCTTC

j_call: TRBJ2-1
clone_size: NA
d_call: TRBD2
v_call: TRBV20-1
cdr3_aa: CSASSLATNEQFF
cdr3_nt: TGCAGTGCTAGCTCACTAGCGACCAATGAGCAGTTCTTC

j_call: TRBJ1-2
clone_size: many
d_call: NA
v_call: TRBV12-3/TRBV12-4
cdr3_aa: CASTELPVESRYGYTF
cdr3_nt: TGTGCCAGCACCGAATTACCCGTCGAGTCTCGGTATGGCTACACCTTC

j_call: TRBJ1-5
clone_size: NA
d_call: NA
v_call: TRBV18
cdr3_aa: CASSSRTGSDQPQHF
cdr3_nt: TGTGCCAGCTCCTCCCGTACAGGGTCGGATCAGCCCCAGCATTTT

j_call: TRBJ1-2
clone_size: few
d_call: TRBD1
v_call: TRBV28
cdr3_aa: CASSSGQANYGYTF
cdr3_nt: TGTGCCAGCAGCTCGGGACAGGCTAACTATGGCTACACCTTC

j_call: TRBJ2-7
clone_size: NA
d_call: NA
v_call: TRBV7-9
cdr3_aa: CASSYTQAYEQYF
cdr3_nt: TGTGCCAGCAGCTATACACAGGCCTACGAGCAGTACTTC

j_call: TRBJ2-3
clone_size: NA
d_call: NA
v_call: TRBV10-2
cdr3_aa: CASSVRATDTQYF
cdr3_nt: TGCGCCAGCAGTGTACGGGCCACAGATACGCAGTATTTT

j_call: TRBJ2-1
clone_size: few
d_call: NA
v_call: TRBV5-4
cdr3_aa: CASSLEVPGGEQFF
cdr3_nt: TGTGCCAGCAGCTTGGAGGTTCCGGGCGGTGAGCAGTTCTTC

j_call: TRBJ2-1
clone_size: few
d_call: TRBD2
v_call: TRBV7-9
cdr3_aa: CASSYPSGGAYNEQFF
cdr3_nt: TGTGCCAGCAGCTACCCTAGCGGGGGGGCCTACAATGAGCAGTTCTTC

j_call: TRBJ2-7
clone_size: NA
d_call: TRBD1
v_call: TRBV25-1
cdr3_aa: CATSGGLGEQYF
cdr3_nt: TGTGCAACCTCAGGGGGTTTGGGCGAGCAGTACTTC

j_call: TRBJ1-4
clone_size: NA
d_call: NA
v_call: TRBV6-1
cdr3_aa: CASSEGPINEKLFF
cdr3_nt: TGTGCCAGCAGTGAAGGCCCGATTAATGAAAAACTGTTTTTT

j_call: TRBJ2-7
clone_size: few
d_call: NA
v_call: TRBV10-3
cdr3_aa: CAINGQGTYEQYF
cdr3_nt: TGTGCCATCAATGGGCAGGGGACCTACGAGCAGTACTTC

j_call: TRBJ2-6
clone_size: NA
d_call: NA
v_call: TRBV10-3
cdr3_aa: CAIADSGANVLTF
cdr3_nt: TGTGCCATCGCGGACTCTGGGGCCAACGTCCTGACTTTC

j_call: TRBJ2-7
clone_size: few
d_call: TRBD2
v_call: TRBV4-3
cdr3_aa: CASSQDLAGGYEQYF
cdr3_nt: TGCGCCAGCAGCCAAGATTTGGCGGGGGGTTACGAGCAGTACTTC

j_call: TRBJ1-6
clone_size: few
d_call: TRBD1
v_call: TRBV11-2
cdr3_aa: CASRETGYNSPLHF
cdr3_nt: TGTGCCAGCAGGGAGACAGGGTACAATTCACCCCTCCACTTT

j_call: TRBJ2-2
clone_size: NA
d_call: TRBD1
v_call: TRBV5-1
cdr3_aa: CASNSGTANTGELFF
cdr3_nt: TGCGCCAGCAACTCCGGGACAGCGAACACCGGGGAGCTGTTTTTT

j_call: TRBJ2-1
clone_size: NA
d_call: TRBD2
v_call: TRBV28
cdr3_aa: CASSLLGSGGAGNDQFF
cdr3_nt: TGTGCCAGCAGTTTACTAGGTAGCGGGGGGGCTGGAAACGATCAGTTCTTC

j_call: TRBJ2-1
clone_size: NA
d_call: TRBD2
v_call: TRBV10-2
cdr3_aa: CASNVPSGSGNEQFF
cdr3_nt: TGCGCCAGCAACGTCCCGAGCGGGAGTGGGAATGAGCAGTTCTTC

j_call: TRBJ2-1
clone_size: many
d_call: TRBD2
v_call: TRBV7-3
cdr3_aa: CASSLTLAGSHNEQFF
cdr3_nt: TGTGCCAGCAGCTTAACACTAGCGGGATCCCACAATGAGCAGTTCTTC

j_call: TRBJ2-7
clone_size: NA
d_call: NA
v_call: TRBV12-3/TRBV12-4
cdr3_aa: CASSFSGAYEQYF
cdr3_nt: TGTGCCAGCAGTTTCTCCGGGGCCTACGAGCAGTACTTC

j_call: TRBJ2-7
clone_size: few
d_call: TRBD2
v_call: TRBV15
cdr3_aa: CATSRGTSGHYEQYF
cdr3_nt: TGTGCCACCAGCAGAGGGACTAGCGGCCACTACGAGCAGTACTTC

j_call: TRBJ2-1
clone_size: NA
d_call: NA
v_call: TRBV19
cdr3_aa: CASSFLNMGQFF
cdr3_nt: TGTGCCAGTAGCTTTCTGAATATGGGGCAGTTCTTC

j_call: TRBJ2-7
clone_size: few
d_call: NA
v_call: TRBV7-9
cdr3_aa: CASSPDAREQYF
cdr3_nt: TGTGCCAGCAGCCCCGACGCTCGCGAGCAGTACTTC

j_call: TRBJ2-3
clone_size: NA
d_call: NA
v_call: TRBV28
cdr3_aa: CASTKKGDTQYF
cdr3_nt: TGTGCCAGCACCAAAAAGGGAGATACGCAGTATTTT

j_call: TRBJ2-7
clone_size: few
d_call: NA
v_call: TRBV7-9
cdr3_aa: CASSLGNLNEQYF
cdr3_nt: TGTGCCAGCAGCTTAGGGAACCTTAACGAGCAGTACTTC

j_call: TRBJ2-3
clone_size: few
d_call: NA
v_call: TRBV5-6
cdr3_aa: CASSLGDTSASTDTQYF
cdr3_nt: TGTGCCAGCAGCTTGGGGGACACTAGCGCGAGCACAGATACGCAGTATTTT

j_call: TRBJ2-7
clone_size: few
d_call: TRBD2
v_call: TRBV4-2
cdr3_aa: CASSQDILAGVYEQYF
cdr3_nt: TGTGCCAGCAGCCAAGATATACTAGCGGGAGTATACGAGCAGTACTTC

j_call: TRBJ2-3
clone_size: NA
d_call: TRBD2
v_call: TRBV20-1
cdr3_aa: CSATGTSVTDTQYF
cdr3_nt: TGCAGTGCCACCGGGACTAGCGTTACAGATACGCAGTATTTT

j_call: TRBJ2-1
clone_size: NA
d_call: NA
v_call: TRBV7-2
cdr3_aa: CASSLDAAYNEQFF
cdr3_nt: TGTGCCAGCAGCTTAGACGCAGCCTACAATGAGCAGTTCTTC

j_call: TRBJ2-7
clone_size: NA
d_call: TRBD1
v_call: TRBV7-9
cdr3_aa: CASRTGNYEQYF
cdr3_nt: TGTGCCAGCAGGACAGGGAACTACGAGCAGTACTTC

j_call: TRBJ2-5
clone_size: few
d_call: TRBD1
v_call: TRBV7-8
cdr3_aa: CASSHSSQGAKETQYF
cdr3_nt: TGTGCCAGCAGCCATTCATCACAGGGGGCCAAAGAGACCCAGTACTTC

j_call: TRBJ2-1
clone_size: few
d_call: TRBD2
v_call: TRBV5-1
cdr3_aa: CASSPGLAGAGNEQFF
cdr3_nt: TGCGCCAGCAGCCCGGGACTAGCGGGGGCCGGGAATGAGCAGTTCTTC

j_call: TRBJ2-2
clone_size: NA
d_call: NA
v_call: TRBV6-2/TRBV6-3
cdr3_aa: CASSYDSPPGELFF
cdr3_nt: TGTGCCAGCAGTTACGACAGCCCTCCCGGGGAGCTGTTTTTT

j_call: TRBJ1-2
clone_size: NA
d_call: TRBD1
v_call: TRBV12-3/TRBV12-4
cdr3_aa: CASSSGAGTGYGYTF
cdr3_nt: TGTGCCAGCAGTTCGGGCGCCGGGACAGGCTATGGCTACACCTTC

j_call: TRBJ2-4
clone_size: few
d_call: NA
v_call: TRBV20-1
cdr3_aa: CSARAPGPKNIQYF
cdr3_nt: TGCAGTGCTAGAGCCCCGGGGCCGAAAAACATTCAGTACTTC

j_call: TRBJ2-7
clone_size: NA
d_call: TRBD2
v_call: TRBV7-2
cdr3_aa: CASSLPGLGHYEQYF
cdr3_nt: TGTGCCAGCAGCTTACCGGGACTAGGTCACTACGAGCAGTACTTC

j_call: TRBJ1-6
clone_size: NA
d_call: NA
v_call: TRBV7-2
cdr3_aa: CASSLVGGLRSPLHF
cdr3_nt: TGTGCCAGCAGCTTAGTCGGGGGGCTAAGATCACCCCTCCACTTT

j_call: TRBJ2-1
clone_size: few
d_call: TRBD1
v_call: TRBV7-9
cdr3_aa: CASSLTGGYYNEQFF
cdr3_nt: TGTGCCAGCAGCCTTACAGGGGGCTACTACAATGAGCAGTTCTTC

j_call: TRBJ2-5
clone_size: NA
d_call: TRBD1
v_call: TRBV24-1
cdr3_aa: CATSDWDSQETQYF
cdr3_nt: TGTGCCACCAGTGACTGGGACAGCCAAGAGACCCAGTACTTC

j_call: TRBJ2-7
clone_size: few
d_call: NA
v_call: TRBV5-5
cdr3_aa: CASSLAPGKYEQYF
cdr3_nt: TGTGCCAGCAGCTTGGCTCCAGGCAAGTACGAGCAGTACTTC

j_call: TRBJ2-6
clone_size: many
d_call: NA
v_call: TRBV28
cdr3_aa: CASSSLGRISGANVLTF
cdr3_nt: TGTGCCAGCAGTTCCCTAGGGCGGATCTCTGGGGCCAACGTCCTGACTTTC

j_call: TRBJ2-2
clone_size: once
d_call: TRBD1
v_call: TRBV5-1
cdr3_aa: CASSSPYRGLDTGELFF
cdr3_nt: TGCGCCAGCAGCTCTCCATACAGGGGGCTAGACACCGGGGAGCTGTTTTTT

j_call: TRBJ1-1
clone_size: NA
d_call: NA
v_call: TRBV12-3/TRBV12-4
cdr3_aa: CASSVYLWSNTEAFF
cdr3_nt: TGTGCCAGCAGTGTCTACCTTTGGTCGAACACTGAAGCTTTCTTT

j_call: TRBJ1-5
clone_size: few
d_call: TRBD1
v_call: TRBV29-1
cdr3_aa: CSVGEQGVQPQHF
cdr3_nt: TGCAGCGTTGGGGAACAGGGGGTTCAGCCCCAGCATTTT

j_call: TRBJ1-1
clone_size: NA
d_call: NA
v_call: TRBV4-1
cdr3_aa: CASSQDQIRGNTEAFF
cdr3_nt: TGCGCCAGCAGCCAAGATCAAATAAGGGGGAACACTGAAGCTTTCTTT

j_call: TRBJ2-2
clone_size: NA
d_call: NA
v_call: TRBV10-3
cdr3_aa: CAISSVNTGELFF
cdr3_nt: TGTGCCATCAGTAGTGTGAACACCGGGGAGCTGTTTTTT

j_call: TRBJ2-3
clone_size: few
d_call: TRBD1
v_call: TRBV7-7
cdr3_aa: CASSLGTGESDTQYF
cdr3_nt: TGTGCTAGCAGCTTAGGGACAGGGGAATCAGATACGCAGTATTTT

j_call: TRBJ2-7
clone_size: few
d_call: NA
v_call: TRBV4-2
cdr3_aa: CASSQEDSHEQYF
cdr3_nt: TGTGCCAGCAGCCAAGAGGACAGCCACGAGCAGTACTTC

j_call: TRBJ2-1
clone_size: few
d_call: TRBD2
v_call: TRBV6-5
cdr3_aa: CASSYQAGGRNEQFF
cdr3_nt: TGTGCCAGCAGTTACCAAGCGGGAGGACGCAATGAGCAGTTCTTC

j_call: TRBJ2-5
clone_size: NA
d_call: TRBD1
v_call: TRBV7-3
cdr3_aa: CASSLTGQGMGETQYF
cdr3_nt: TGTGCCAGCAGCTTAACTGGACAGGGGATGGGAGAGACCCAGTACTTC

j_call: TRBJ2-1
clone_size: many
d_call: TRBD2
v_call: TRBV14
cdr3_aa: CASSLPKREYNNEQFF
cdr3_nt: TGTGCCAGCAGCCTCCCAAAGCGGGAGTATAACAATGAGCAGTTCTTC